The 17 T cell receptor beta chains presented below share a single source sample, sequenced in a study of blood T cells in healthy people across ages. The use of a sample-barcoded 5' primer and a J-beta primer mix characterized a second PCR of roughly 6 to 11 cycles. In TCRdb, the 5' RACE reads were re-called with MiXCR into one record per CDR3 protein. The sample includes around 900,000 distinct CDR3 sequences, 29% seen only once; the top ten take 15% to 20%. Sequencing was carried out using blood. All receptors come from an elderly woman in good health.

Only a few counts were recorded for this clonotype. This chain joins TRBV27 and TRBJ2-4, with a possible D match to TRBD1 (6 bases). V was trimmed by 5 bases and J by 3 bases, leaving 11 bases between them. The germline gives CDR1 MNHEY, CDR2 SMNVEV (reference sequence). This CDR3 is 14 amino acids long. CDR3 sequence: CASSPRGGKNIQYF. CDR3 coding DNA: TGTGCCAGCAGTCCCCGAGGGGGCAAAAACATTCAGTACTTC.

This clonotype was observed at least ten times. V and J are TRBV2 and TRBJ2-1; D ambiguous. Germline V gives CDR1 SNHLY, CDR2 FYNNEI. V dropped 8 bases and J dropped 6 bases, with 11 bases sitting between them. This CDR3 has 12 amino acids. CDR3 amino acids: CASRIVGNEQFF. DNA of the CDR3: TGTGCCAGCCGGATCGTAGGCAATGAGCAGTTCTTC.

The J gene is TRBJ2-1, the V gene TRBV18, with TRBD1 identical over 10 bases. V shed 1 base and J 8 bases; nucleotides not matched to a gene: 11. Germline loops: CDR1 KGHSH, CDR2 LQKENI. The CDR3 covers 17 residues. The CDR3 protein is CASSPRRMGQGLYEQFF. The CDR3 DNA follows: TGTGCCAGCTCACCACGGAGGATGGGACAGGGGCTATATGAGCAGTTCTTC. The full variable domain, rest sourced from reference TRBV18 and TRBJ2-1, is NAGVMQNPRHLVRRRGQEARLRCSPMKGHSHVYWYRQLPEEGLKFMVYLQKENIIDESGMPKERFSAEFPKEGPSILRIQQVVRGDSAAYFCASSPRRMGQGLYEQFFGPGTRLTVL.

There are many counts of this clonotype. The V and J genes are TRBV5-1 and TRBJ2-1; 7 nucleotides match TRBD1. V lost 3 bases, J lost 5 bases, and 5 bases stayed unmatched. The germline CDR1 and CDR2 sequences are SGHRS and YFSETQ. The CDR3 contains 14 residues. CDR3 loop: CASSWGQSHNEQFF. Written as DNA, the CDR3 is TGCGCCAGCAGCTGGGGACAGTCGCACAATGAGCAGTTCTTC.

Comment on this clonotype: Germline is not matched at one junction end, which may reflect a read error. The chain combines TRBV7-2 with TRBJ2-5; 7 positions agree with TRBD2. CDR1 is SGHTA, CDR2 FQGNSA, per germline. This CDR3 has 14 residues. CDR3 coding DNA: TGTGCCAGCAGCTTTAGCCCCCAGGGAGGGTCCCAGTACTTT. Its protein product is CASSFSPQGGSQYF.

This clonotype was seen repeatedly, ten times or more. This chain connects TRBV18 to TRBJ2-6; D is uncertain. The CDR3 has 14 amino acids. V lost 6 bases and J 1 base, leaving 7 bases between the germline ends. Germline V gene data show CDR1 as KGHSH and CDR2 as LQKENI. CDR3 nucleotide sequence: TGTGCCAGCTCTCCGGAATCTGGGGCCAACGTCCTGACTTTC. Encoded protein: CASSPESGANVLTF.

This clonotype was detected ten times or more. This rearrangement joins TRBV5-8 to TRBJ2-1; TRBD1 is a possible D gene (6 bases). From germline, CDR1 is SGHTS and CDR2 YDEGEE. The ends were cut back, 4 bases at V and 0 bases at J, with 14 bases in the middle. This CDR3 region has 16 residues. The CDR3 here is CASSPGQTSSYNEQFF. The CDR3 DNA follows: TGTGCCAGCAGCCCGGGACAAACGAGCTCCTACAATGAGCAGTTCTTC.

The V call is TRBV2, the J call TRBJ1-2; D ambiguous. Germline CDR1 is SNHLY and CDR2 is FYNNEI. Trimming took 2 bases from V and 4 from J, leaving 14 bases between them. This CDR3 spans 15 amino acids. The CDR3 DNA is TGTGCCAGCAGTGAAAGGCGGGCAGGTCTCTATGGCTACACCTTC. Amino acids: CASSERRAGLYGYTF.

This clonotype showed up just a few times. The chain is built from TRBV24-1 and TRBJ1-2, with D unclear. With 5 bases removed from V and 3 bases from J, the gap between germline ends came to 15 bases. The CDR3 runs 15 residues. Germline assignment: CDR1 KGHDR and CDR2 SFDVKD. The chain's CDR3 is CATSGGRYKDYGYTF. The CDR3 DNA follows: TGTGCCACCAGTGGTGGCCGCTACAAAGACTATGGCTACACCTTC.

This clonotype was detected ten times or more. The chain joins TRBV12-3 or TRBV12-4 to TRBJ1-1; perhaps TRBD1 as D (5 bases). The CDR3 length is 15 residues. Trimming removed 7 bases from V and 2 bases from J, with 17 bases in between. Written as DNA, the CDR3 is TGTGCCAGCACTATGGGGGTAACCCGTAACACTGAAGCTTTCTTT. Translated: CASTMGVTRNTEAFF.

The chain uses TRBV15 and TRBJ1-3, with 7 bases matching TRBD1. Germline trimming cut 5 bases from V and 2 bases from J; bases unmatched to any gene: 9. Looked up from germline, CDR1 is LNHNV and CDR2 is YYDKDF (reference sequence). This CDR3 contains 16 residues. Here the CDR3 DNA reads TGTGCCACCAGCCTCCGGACAGGCAGACCTGGAAACACCATATATTTT. Translating it yields CATSLRTGRPGNTIYF.

This clonotype was recorded at least ten times. The rearrangement links TRBV25-1 to TRBJ2-1, with TRBD2 identical over 9 bases. Trimming cost V 3 bases and J 4 bases; bases outside gene matches: 7. Germline loops: CDR1 MGHDK, CDR2 SYGVNS. This CDR3 is built from 16 residues. The CDR3 here is CASSDAAGGYYNEQFF. The CDR3 DNA sequence: TGTGCCAGCAGTGATGCTGCGGGGGGGTATTACAATGAGCAGTTCTTC.

The count of this clonotype is one. The chain links TRBV29-1 to TRBJ2-3; D is undetermined. Germline V gene data show CDR1 as SQVTM and CDR2 as ANQGSEA. The CDR3 spans 14 residues. Trimming cost V 6 bases and J 0 bases, with 13 bases left between them. CDR3 region: CSVLDRTSTDTQYF. In nucleotides, the CDR3 is TGCAGCGTCCTAGACCGAACTAGCACAGATACGCAGTATTTT.

The sample holds many counts of this clonotype. The chain has TRBV20-1 and TRBJ2-3; 9 positions agree with TRBD2. The CDR3 is made up of 17 amino acids. Germline-derived CDR1 and CDR2 are DFQATT and SNEGSKA (reference sequence). Trimming cost V 2 bases and J 2 bases; bases outside gene matches: 11. CDR3 loop: CSARRRALAGITDTQYF. Written as DNA, the CDR3 is TGCAGTGCTAGACGGAGGGCGCTAGCGGGGATCACAGATACGCAGTATTTT.

A single count supports this clonotype. The V and J genes are TRBV7-6 and TRBJ2-3; D call uncertain. Trimming removed 1 base from V and 2 bases from J, with 19 bases in between. CDR3 length: 18 residues. CDR1 and CDR2 from the germline V gene are SGHVS and FNYEAQ. The CDR3 loop reads CASSLEGSAAAHTDTQYF. DNA for the CDR3: TGTGCCAGCAGCTTAGAAGGGTCGGCGGCGGCCCACACAGATACGCAGTATTTT.

This clonotype was counted ten times or more. The V call is TRBV20-1, the J call TRBJ2-3, with no clear D. Trimming removed 3 bases at V and 2 bases at J, with 15 bases between. This CDR3 spans 15 amino acids. Germline V gene sequence: CDR1 DFQATT, CDR2 SNEGSKA (reference sequence). The CDR3 region is CSASSPAEITDTQYF. The CDR3 DNA follows: TGCAGTGCTAGCTCACCAGCCGAGATCACAGATACGCAGTATTTT.

This clonotype was observed at least ten times. This may stem from a read error, because a much larger clone lies one nucleotide away. This chain links TRBV5-1 with TRBJ2-2; D is possibly TRBD2 (5 bases). CDR3 size: 13 residues. The germline V gene encodes CDR1 SGHRS and CDR2 YFSETQ. This chain's CDR3 is CASSMGQPGERFF. Here the CDR3 DNA reads TGCGCCAGCAGCATGGGTCAGCCCGGGGAGCGGTTTTTT. The whole variable domain, remainder taken from reference TRBV5-1 and TRBJ2-2, is KAGVTQTPRYLIKTRGQQVTLSCSPISGHRSVSWYQQTPGQGLQFLFEYFSETQRNKGNFPGRFSGRQFSNSRSEMNVSTLELGDSALYLCASSMGQPGERFFGEGSRLTVL.